These T cell receptor beta chains were read from a single sample in a study of shared clonotypes between healthy human individuals. Using immunoSEQ multiplex PCR, the repertoire was profiled, and TCRdb retains in-frame clones only, with some absent. The sample lists roughly 2 million clones, less than 95% occurring once. Sequenced input: naive CD8+ T cells sorted from blood. All receptors come from a man aged 18-30 years in good health. CDR3s include the opening cysteine and the closing phenylalanine or tryptophan. The D gene is left open where the match is weak. Size values are once, few and many counts, or a class for expanded clones, and some rows have none.

v_gene	j_gene	abundance	d_gene	CDR3aa	CDR3nt
TRBV6-1	TRBJ2-3	NA	NA	CASSDLQGGESTDTQYF	TGTGCCAGCAGTGACCTACAGGGTGGGGAGAGCACAGATACGCAGTATTTT
TRBV11-2	TRBJ2-5	NA	NA	CASSHTDWFGFGQETQYF	TGTGCCAGCAGCCATACCGACTGGTTTGGGTTCGGTCAAGAGACCCAGTACTTC
TRBV30	TRBJ1-2	NA	NA	CAWSEDSFNGYTF	TGTGCCTGGAGTGAGGACAGCTTCAATGGCTACACCTTC
TRBV27	TRBJ1-1	NA	TRBD1	CATGTVGANTEAFF	TGTGCCACCGGGACAGTGGGGGCAAACACTGAAGCTTTCTTT
TRBV19	TRBJ1-6	NA	TRBD1	CASSLGTGGNSPLHF	TGTGCCAGTAGTTTAGGGACAGGGGGGAATTCACCCCTCCACTTT
TRBV11-2	TRBJ1-2	NA	NA	CASSLQGLYGYTF	TGTGCCAGCAGCTTACAGGGGCTCTATGGCTACACCTTC
TRBV6-5	TRBJ2-7	NA	NA	CASSFSGGPYEQYF	TGTGCCAGCAGTTTCTCCGGCGGACCCTACGAGCAGTACTTC
TRBV7-9	TRBJ2-2	NA	NA	CASSSFRGDTGELFF	TGTGCCAGCAGCTCCTTTAGGGGTGACACCGGGGAGCTGTTTTTT
TRBV13	TRBJ2-5	NA	NA	CASSLVGAAETQYF	TGTGCCAGCAGCTTAGTTGGGGCGGCGGAGACCCAGTACTTC
TRBV29-1	TRBJ2-7	NA	TRBD1	CSVVLRDRGYEQYF	TGCAGCGTTGTCCTCAGGGACAGGGGTTACGAGCAGTACTTC
TRBV27	TRBJ2-1	NA	NA	CASSLTGPSGFNEQFF	TGTGCCAGCAGTTTGACCGGGCCCTCAGGTTTCAATGAGCAGTTCTTC
TRBV7-6	TRBJ2-2	NA	NA	CASSLNRANTGELFF	TGTGCCAGCAGCTTAAACAGGGCGAACACCGGGGAGCTGTTTTTT
TRBV4-1	TRBJ2-7	NA	NA	CASSQAGLAYEQYF	TGCGCCAGCAGCCAAGCGGGTCTGGCTTACGAGCAGTACTTC
TRBV18	TRBJ1-5	once	NA	CASSPQDSTNQPQHF	TGTGCCAGCTCACCCCAGGACAGCACCAATCAGCCCCAGCATTTT
TRBV19	TRBJ2-1	NA	NA	CASSMWGGSYNEQFF	TGTGCCAGTAGTATGTGGGGAGGCTCCTACAATGAGCAGTTCTTC
TRBV27	TRBJ2-7	NA	TRBD1	CASSPRGQGVYEQYF	TGTGCCAGCAGCCCCCGGGGACAGGGGGTCTACGAGCAGTACTTC
TRBV4-1	TRBJ1-2	NA	NA	CASSQAGGSAFEGYGYTF	TGCGCCAGCAGCCAAGCGGGGGGTTCGGCCTTCGAGGGCTATGGCTACACCTTC
TRBV28	TRBJ1-4	NA	NA	CASSLRVPYRTNEKLFF	TGTGCCAGCAGTCTACGGGTCCCGTACCGAACTAATGAAAAACTGTTTTTT
TRBV28	TRBJ1-5	NA	NA	CASMGEDKPISNQPQHF	TGTGCCAGCATGGGGGAGGATAAACCGATAAGCAATCAGCCCCAGCATTTT
TRBV5-4	TRBJ2-7	NA	NA	CASSLDDEQYF	TGTGCCAGCAGCTTGGACGATGAGCAGTACTTC
TRBV6-5	TRBJ2-1	NA	NA	CASSYSGYTNEQFF	TGTGCCAGCAGTTACTCAGGTTACACCAATGAGCAGTTCTTC
TRBV5-6	TRBJ1-1	NA	NA	CASAPQGIHEAFF	TGTGCCAGCGCCCCTCAGGGTATACACGAAGCTTTCTTT
TRBV21-1	TRBJ2-5	NA	NA	CASSKTQETQYF	TGTGCCAGCAGCAAAACGCAGGAGACCCAGTACTTC
TRBV4-1	TRBJ2-7	NA	NA	CASSNGIQYEQYF	TGCGCCAGCAGCAATGGGATTCAGTACGAGCAGTACTTC
TRBV9	TRBJ2-3	NA	TRBD2	CASSVATAGGITDTQYF	TGTGCCAGCAGCGTAGCTACGGCGGGGGGAATCACAGATACGCAGTATTTT
TRBV11-2	TRBJ2-7	NA	NA	CASSLPRRDEQYF	TGTGCCAGCAGCTTACCCAGGAGAGACGAGCAGTACTTC
TRBV5-1	TRBJ2-5	NA	NA	CASSSNRDLIETQYF	TGCGCCAGCAGCTCGAACAGGGACCTGATAGAGACCCAGTACTTC
TRBV7-8	TRBJ2-5	NA	NA	CASSPEPRQALQETQYF	TGTGCCAGCAGCCCTGAGCCCAGACAGGCACTCCAAGAGACCCAGTACTTC
TRBV9	TRBJ2-5	NA	NA	CASSVGTVQETQYF	TGTGCCAGCAGCGTAGGGACGGTTCAAGAGACCCAGTACTTC
TRBV10-3	TRBJ2-3	NA	TRBD2	CAISEASGGGWQYF	TGTGCCATCAGTGAGGCTAGCGGGGGAGGTTGGCAGTATTTT
TRBV4-1	TRBJ1-4	NA	NA	CASSQSVPEPATNEKLFF	TGCGCCAGCAGCCAATCCGTTCCCGAGCCGGCAACTAATGAAAAACTGTTTTTT
TRBV7-9	TRBJ1-4	once	NA	CASSTRTDSATNEKLFF	TGTGCCAGCAGCACTAGGACAGACTCTGCAACTAATGAAAAACTGTTTTTT
TRBV13	TRBJ2-3	NA	TRBD2	CASSGTPSGGGSTQYF	TGTGCCAGCAGCGGGACACCTAGCGGGGGTGGAAGTACGCAGTATTTT
TRBV11-1	TRBJ2-3	NA	NA	CASSLASGVTDTQYF	TGTGCCAGCAGCTTAGCTAGCGGAGTCACAGATACGCAGTATTTT
TRBV15	TRBJ1-5	NA	NA	CATSPTGYQPQHF	TGTGCCACCAGCCCTACAGGGTATCAGCCCCAGCATTTT
TRBV5-4	TRBJ2-1	NA	TRBD2	CASSDWASGYNEQFF	TGTGCCAGCAGCGACTGGGCTAGCGGCTACAATGAGCAGTTCTTC
TRBV11-2	TRBJ1-2	NA	TRBD1	CASSSTGVEGYTF	TGTGCCAGCAGCAGTACAGGGGTGGAAGGCTACACCTTC
TRBV11-2	TRBJ2-7	NA	TRBD1	CASSYLGDSYEQYF	TGTGCCAGCAGCTATCTAGGGGACAGCTACGAGCAGTACTTC
TRBV6-1	TRBJ2-2	NA	TRBD2	CASSDPRTSGSPGELFF	TGTGCCAGCAGTGACCCTCGGACTAGCGGGAGTCCCGGGGAGCTGTTTTTT
TRBV10-2	TRBJ2-7	NA	TRBD2	CASSEALAGGVEQYF	TGCGCCAGCAGTGAGGCATTAGCGGGGGGTGTCGAGCAGTACTTC
TRBV4-2	TRBJ2-2	NA	NA	CASKGGPGTGELFF	TGTGCCAGCAAGGGGGGGCCGGGCACCGGGGAGCTGTTTTTT
TRBV10-3	TRBJ1-5	NA	NA	CAISEGIYQPQHF	TGTGCCATCAGTGAGGGAATTTATCAGCCCCAGCATTTT
TRBV4-3	TRBJ2-1	NA	NA	CASRIADYNEQFF	TGCGCCAGCAGAATAGCGGACTACAATGAGCAGTTCTTC
TRBV27	TRBJ2-1	NA	NA	CASSLTGTEQFF	TGTGCCAGCAGTCTTACAGGGACTGAGCAGTTCTTC